Given below is one TCR beta chain in context. Enrollment of patients from Seattle took place during active infection, with longitudinal follow-up. These data come from a study of blood T cell repertoires in COVID-19. The data were produced by immunoSEQ multiplex PCR, yet TCRdb's version contains in-frame clones alone and is incomplete. The profile covers fewer than 600,000 clones, with roughly nine tenths appearing a single time and 0.7% to 1% taken by the ten largest. This clonotype was sampled from a man aged 18-30 years with COVID-19, enrolled during active disease. The sample comprised peripheral blood.

CDR3 residues: CASSTDDRTRNGYTF. Here the CDR3 DNA reads TGTGCCAGCAGCACGGACGACAGGACCAGAAATGGCTACACCTTC. V is TRBV9 and J is TRBJ1-2, with D perhaps TRBD1 (6 bases). This CDR3 has 15 residues. Between the trimmed V and J ends, which lost 4 bases and 6 bases, there was a span of 19 bases. CDR1 SGDLS and CDR2 YYNGEE come from the germline V gene.